This passage covers 2 T cell receptor beta chains from one sample sequenced in a study of beta chain features in type 1 diabetes. No antigen has been assigned to these receptors. Points from the study as a whole: For Type 1 diabetes patients, all four CD4+ subsets carried TCRB CDR3s that were moderately but significantly shorter.

Expressed TCRB transcripts were sequenced, since all the RNA that had been isolated was reverse transcribed. Using immunoSEQ multiplex PCR, the repertoire was profiled, and TCRdb retains in-frame clones only, with some absent. The data show 500,000 to 850,000 clones, around 15% seen once. The sample was naive CD4+ T cells from blood. These receptors came from a man younger than 35 with type 1 diabetes.

In its sample, this clone was seen a few times. At one end the junction does not follow the germline gene, possibly because of a read error. The V call is TRBV5-4, the J call TRBJ2-7; the D is unclear. This CDR3 comprises 12 residues. Germline V gives CDR1 SGHNT, CDR2 YYREEE (reference sequence). CDR3 loop: CASSLDATAKSF. CDR3 nucleotides: TGTGCCAGCAGCTTGGATGCTACCGCCAAAAGCTTC.

This rearrangement joins TRBV5-1 to TRBJ2-7; no firm D call. Trimming left V 3 bases short and J 7 bases short, with 8 bases between. The CDR3 consists of 11 residues. CDR1 and CDR2 from the germline V gene are SGHRS and YFSETQ. The CDR3 DNA reads TGCGCCAGCAGCTCTTTGTTGGAGCAGTACTTC. Protein sequence: CASSSLLEQYF.